This T cell receptor beta chain appears in the sequencing data of a study of metastatic and nonmetastatic thyroid tumors. On the study more broadly: A comparison of repertoires was made across blood and tumor or nodule tissue from malignant and benign thyroid patients.

CDR1 is DFQATT, CDR2 SNEGSKA, per germline (reference sequence). The CDR3 sequence is 14 residues long. V was shortened by 2 bases and J by 8 bases, with 15 bases between the two germline ends. Only a few counts were recorded for this clone. Not a single patient had been given any form of treatment at any point before undergoing thyroid surgery. Per the original data handling: To classify distant metastasis in papillary thyroid cancer, a model was built from CDR3 differences across clinicopathological groups. Via MiXCR, TCRdb re-called the PCR reads. The V and J calls and clone size come from TCRdb's table, not from the authors' own analysis. The profile shows 30,000 to 50,000 clones, less than 15% of them singletons.

What was sequenced was blood. The chain couples TRBV20-1 to TRBJ1-4; TRBD1 might be the D (6 bases). The sequence was collected from a female donor with papillary thyroid cancer or a benign thyroid nodule (not recorded which). Some clones in this sample may be carry-over from other donors' samples. CDR3 amino acids: CSARSAGGGEKLFF. The DNA of the CDR3 is TGCAGTGCTAGATCGGCGGGAGGGGGGGAAAAACTGTTTTTT.